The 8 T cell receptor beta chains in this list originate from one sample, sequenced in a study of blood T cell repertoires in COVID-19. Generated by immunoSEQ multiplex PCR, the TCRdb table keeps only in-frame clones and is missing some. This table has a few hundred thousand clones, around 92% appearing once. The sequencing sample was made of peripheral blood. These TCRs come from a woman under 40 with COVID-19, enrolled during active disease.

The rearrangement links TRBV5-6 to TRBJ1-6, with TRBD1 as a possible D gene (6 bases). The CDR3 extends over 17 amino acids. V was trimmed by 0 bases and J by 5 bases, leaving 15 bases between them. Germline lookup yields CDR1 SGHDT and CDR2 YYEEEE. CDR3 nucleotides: TGTGCCAGCAGCTTGGACACCGGGACACATGATAATTCACCCCTCCACTTT. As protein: CASSLDTGTHDNSPLHF.

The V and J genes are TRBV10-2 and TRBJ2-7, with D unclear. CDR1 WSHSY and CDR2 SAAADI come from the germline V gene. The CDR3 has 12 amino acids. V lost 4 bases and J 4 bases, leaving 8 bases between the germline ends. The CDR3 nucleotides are TGCGCCAGCAGTGGATCGGGTTACGAGCAGTACGTC. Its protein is CASSGSGYEQYV.

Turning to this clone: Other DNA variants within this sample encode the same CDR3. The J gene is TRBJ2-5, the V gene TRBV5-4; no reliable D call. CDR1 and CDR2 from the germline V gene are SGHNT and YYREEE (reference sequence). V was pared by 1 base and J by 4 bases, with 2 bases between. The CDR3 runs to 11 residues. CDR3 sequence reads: CASSLRETQYF. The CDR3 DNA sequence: TGTGCCAGCAGCTTGCGAGAGACCCAGTACTTC.

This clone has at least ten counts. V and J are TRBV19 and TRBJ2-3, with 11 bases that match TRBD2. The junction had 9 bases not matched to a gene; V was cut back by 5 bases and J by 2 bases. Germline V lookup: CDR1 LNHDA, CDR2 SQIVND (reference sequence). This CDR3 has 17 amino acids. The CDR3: CASSAFIAGGPTDTQYF. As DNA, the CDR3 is TGTGCCAGTAGTGCCTTCATAGCGGGAGGGCCCACAGATACGCAGTATTTT. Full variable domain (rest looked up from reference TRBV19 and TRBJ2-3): DGGITQSPKYLFRKEGQNVTLSCEQNLNHDAMYWYRQDPGQGLRLIYYSQIVNDFQKGDIAEGYSVSREKKESFPLTVTSAQKNPTAFYLCASSAFIAGGPTDTQYFGPGTRLTVL.

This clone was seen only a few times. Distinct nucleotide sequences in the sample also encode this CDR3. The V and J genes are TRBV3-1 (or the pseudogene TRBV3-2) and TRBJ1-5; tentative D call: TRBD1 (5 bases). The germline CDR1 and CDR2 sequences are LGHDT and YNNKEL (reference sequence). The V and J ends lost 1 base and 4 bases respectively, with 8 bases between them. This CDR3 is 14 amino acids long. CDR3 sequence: CASSQGQGNQPQHF. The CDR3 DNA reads TGTGCCAGCAGCCAAGGTCAGGGAAATCAGCCCCAGCATTTT.

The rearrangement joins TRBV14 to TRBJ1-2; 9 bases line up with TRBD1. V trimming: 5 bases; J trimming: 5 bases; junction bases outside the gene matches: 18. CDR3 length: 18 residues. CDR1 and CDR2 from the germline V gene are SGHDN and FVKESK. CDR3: CASSAIRGRWDRVYGYTF. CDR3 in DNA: TGTGCCAGCAGCGCAATCCGAGGGAGGTGGGACAGGGTGTATGGCTACACCTTC.

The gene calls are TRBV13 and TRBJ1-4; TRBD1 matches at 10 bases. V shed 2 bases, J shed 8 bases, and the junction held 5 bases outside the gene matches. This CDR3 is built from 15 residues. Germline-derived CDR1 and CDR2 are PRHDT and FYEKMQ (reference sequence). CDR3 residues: CASSLTGTGDEKLFF. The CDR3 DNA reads TGTGCCAGCAGCTTAACCGGGACAGGGGACGAAAAACTGTTTTTT.

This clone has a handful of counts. The CDR3 sequence is CASSQDSGLAGGPSNEQFF. The CDR3 DNA is TGCGCCAGCAGCCAAGATTCGGGACTAGCGGGAGGGCCCTCCAATGAGCAGTTCTTC. The chain combines TRBV4-3 with TRBJ2-1, with 16 bases aligning to TRBD2. CDR1 and CDR2 from the germline V gene are LGHNA and YSLEER. Trimming removed 0 bases from V and 6 bases from J; junction bases left unmatched: 8. The CDR3 contains 19 residues.